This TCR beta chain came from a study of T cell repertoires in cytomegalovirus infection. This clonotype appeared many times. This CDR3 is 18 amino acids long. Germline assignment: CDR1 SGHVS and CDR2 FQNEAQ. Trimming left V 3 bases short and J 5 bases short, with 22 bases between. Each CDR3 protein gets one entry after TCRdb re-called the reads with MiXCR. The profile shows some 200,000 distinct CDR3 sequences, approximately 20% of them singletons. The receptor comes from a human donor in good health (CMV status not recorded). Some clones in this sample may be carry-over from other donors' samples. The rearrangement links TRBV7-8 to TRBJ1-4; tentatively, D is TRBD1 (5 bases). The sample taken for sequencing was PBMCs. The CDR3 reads CASSLNRRDPTQNEKLFF. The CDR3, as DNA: TGTGCCAGCAGCTTGAACCGTCGGGACCCAACCCAGAATGAAAAACTGTTTTTT.